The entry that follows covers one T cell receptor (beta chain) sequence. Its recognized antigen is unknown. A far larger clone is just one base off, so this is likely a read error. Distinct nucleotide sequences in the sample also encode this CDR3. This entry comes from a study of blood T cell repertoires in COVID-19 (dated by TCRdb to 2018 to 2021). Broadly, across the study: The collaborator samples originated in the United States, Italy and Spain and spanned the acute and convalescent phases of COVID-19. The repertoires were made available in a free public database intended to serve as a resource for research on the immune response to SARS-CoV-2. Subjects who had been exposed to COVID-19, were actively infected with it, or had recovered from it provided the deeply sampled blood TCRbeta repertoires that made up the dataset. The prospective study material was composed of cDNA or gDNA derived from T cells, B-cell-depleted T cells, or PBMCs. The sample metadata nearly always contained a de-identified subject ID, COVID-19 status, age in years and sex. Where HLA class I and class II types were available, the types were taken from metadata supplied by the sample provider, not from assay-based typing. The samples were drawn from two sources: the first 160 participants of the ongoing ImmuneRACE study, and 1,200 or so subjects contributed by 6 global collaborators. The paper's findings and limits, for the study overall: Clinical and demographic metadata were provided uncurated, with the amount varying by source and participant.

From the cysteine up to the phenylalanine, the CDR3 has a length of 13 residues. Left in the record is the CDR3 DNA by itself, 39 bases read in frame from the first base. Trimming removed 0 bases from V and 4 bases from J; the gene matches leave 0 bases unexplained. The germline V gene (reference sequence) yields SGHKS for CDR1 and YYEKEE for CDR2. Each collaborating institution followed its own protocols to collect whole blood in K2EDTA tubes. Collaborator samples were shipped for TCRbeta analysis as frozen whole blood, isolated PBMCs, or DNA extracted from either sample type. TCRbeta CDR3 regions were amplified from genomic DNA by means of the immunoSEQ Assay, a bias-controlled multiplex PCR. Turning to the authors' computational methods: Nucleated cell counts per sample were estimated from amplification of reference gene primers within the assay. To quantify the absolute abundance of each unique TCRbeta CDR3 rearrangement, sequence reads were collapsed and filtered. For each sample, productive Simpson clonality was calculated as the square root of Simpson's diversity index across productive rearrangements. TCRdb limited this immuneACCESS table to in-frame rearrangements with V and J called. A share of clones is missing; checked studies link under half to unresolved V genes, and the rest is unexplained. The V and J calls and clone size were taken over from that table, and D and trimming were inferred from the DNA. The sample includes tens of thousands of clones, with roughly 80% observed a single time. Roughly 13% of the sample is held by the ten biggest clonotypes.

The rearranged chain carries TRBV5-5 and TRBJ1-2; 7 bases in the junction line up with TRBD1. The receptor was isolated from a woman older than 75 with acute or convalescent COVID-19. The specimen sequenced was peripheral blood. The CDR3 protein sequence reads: CASSLAGGYGYTF. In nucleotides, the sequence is TGTGCCAGCAGCTTGGCAGGGGGCTATGGCTACACCTTC.